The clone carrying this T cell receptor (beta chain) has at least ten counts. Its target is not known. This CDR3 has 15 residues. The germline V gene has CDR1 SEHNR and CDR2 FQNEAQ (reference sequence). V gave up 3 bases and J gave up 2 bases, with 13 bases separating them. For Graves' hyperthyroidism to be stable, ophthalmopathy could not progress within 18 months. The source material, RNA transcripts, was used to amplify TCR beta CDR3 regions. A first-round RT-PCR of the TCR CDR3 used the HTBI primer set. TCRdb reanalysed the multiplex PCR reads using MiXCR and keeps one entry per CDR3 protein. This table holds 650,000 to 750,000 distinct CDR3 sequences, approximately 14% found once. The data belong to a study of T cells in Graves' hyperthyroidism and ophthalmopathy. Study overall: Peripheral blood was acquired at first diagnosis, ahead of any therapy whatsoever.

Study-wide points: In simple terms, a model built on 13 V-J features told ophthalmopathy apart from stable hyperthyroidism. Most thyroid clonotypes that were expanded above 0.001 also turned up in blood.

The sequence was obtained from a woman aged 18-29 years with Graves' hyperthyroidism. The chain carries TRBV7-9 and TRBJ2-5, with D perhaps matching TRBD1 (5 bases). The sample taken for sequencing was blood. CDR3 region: CASSFLEKGQETQYF. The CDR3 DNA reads TGTGCCAGCAGCTTCCTAGAGAAGGGGCAAGAGACCCAGTACTTC.